This T cell receptor beta chain was documented in a study of CD8+CD57+ T cells in acquired aplastic anemia. Study summary: An average of roughly 2.9 ug of DNA was obtained from sorted CD4+ and CD8+ cells.

The study's findings and limits: CD8+ Simpson's diversity showed no significant patient-control difference. Around 29 CD8+ CDR3 sequences were shared between patients and controls.

Genomic DNA, the template, was used for profiling of the TCR beta VDJ and CDR3. TCRdb recomputed calls from the reads with MiXCR, one row per CDR3 protein. The sample yields approximately 190,000 distinct CDR3 sequences, around 65% seen once. This CDR3 region has 16 residues. Germline lookup yields CDR1 SGHDT and CDR2 YYEEEE. Trimming stripped 0 bases from V and 3 bases from J, with 10 bases between. There are many counts of this clonotype. Its target is not known. Material: sorted CD4+, CD8+, or CD8+CD57+ T cells (not recorded which) from PBMCs. The chain combines TRBV5-6 with TRBJ1-6; D unresolved. The receptor's source is a human donor with severe aplastic anemia or a healthy control (not recorded which). The CDR3 spells CASSLEAAVYNSPLHF. In DNA, the CDR3 is TGTGCCAGCAGCTTGGAGGCAGCCGTCTATAATTCACCCCTCCACTTT.